The 18 T cell receptor beta chains below come from one sample, sequenced in a study of beta chain features in type 1 diabetes. Of the isolated RNA, all was reverse transcribed, and so the sequenced material was expressed TCRB transcripts. The repertoire was sequenced with immunoSEQ multiplex PCR; TCRdb's copy has only in-frame clones and lacks some. Of 630,000 or so clones in the sample, around 15% were seen once. These receptors' targets are unknown. Study-level findings and limits: All four CD4+ subsets from Type 1 diabetes patients carried moderately but significantly shorter TCRB CDR3s.

The sample comprised naive CD4+ T cells from blood. The receptors shown here come from a man younger than 35 with type 1 diabetes.

V gene TRBV7-2 combines with J gene TRBJ2-7; 10 nucleotides line up with TRBD1. The V and J ends lost 5 bases and 9 bases, in that order; junction bases with no gene match: 13. This CDR3 has 15 residues. Germline CDR1 is SGHTA and CDR2 is FQGNSA. Written as DNA, the CDR3 is TGTGCCAGCAGCCCCGTCAGGGACAGGGGCTTCGGGCAGTACTTC. As protein: CASSPVRDRGFGQYF.

The CDR3 loop is CASSSPAVSSGANVLTF. CDR3 bases: TGTGCCAGCAGCTCTCCTGCAGTTAGCTCTGGGGCCAACGTCCTGACTTTC. The chain employs TRBV7-6 and TRBJ2-6, with D uncertain. Germline assignment: CDR1 SGHVS and CDR2 FNYEAQ. Between the trimmed V and J ends, which lost 4 bases and 0 bases, there was a span of 13 bases. The CDR3 covers 17 residues.

The V and J genes are TRBV7-2 and TRBJ1-2; 8 bases agree with TRBD1. The CDR3 is 16 residues long. The ends lost 1 base at V and 4 bases at J; junction bases unmatched: 8. Germline V gives CDR1 SGHTA, CDR2 FQGNSA. CDR3 sequence: CASSLVEAGGRYGYTF. CDR3 in DNA: TGTGCCAGCAGCTTAGTCGAGGCAGGGGGCCGCTATGGCTACACCTTC.

This clone turned up a few times. The chain links TRBV6-5 to TRBJ2-3, with 8 nucleotides matching TRBD2. With V trimmed by 5 bases and J by 1 base, 2 bases remained unmatched. This CDR3 region has 14 residues. Germline CDR1 is MNHEY and CDR2 is SVGAGI. CDR3: CASSELAGTDTQYF. In nucleotides, the CDR3 is TGTGCCAGCAGTGAACTAGCGGGCACAGATACGCAGTATTTT.

As for this clone: The same CDR3 is also encoded by other DNA sequences in this sample. The V gene is TRBV7-9, the J gene TRBJ1-1; maybe TRBD1 (6 bases). Germline V CDR1 and CDR2: SEHNR, FQNEAQ (reference sequence). With 3 bases removed from V and 2 bases from J, the gap between germline ends came to 10 bases. The CDR3 covers 14 residues. CDR3 bases: TGTGCCAGCAGCTTTTCGGGGGCTAACACTGAAGCTTTCTTT. Translating gives CASSFSGANTEAFF.

The rearrangement links TRBV4-3 to TRBJ2-1; no firm D call. This CDR3 spans 16 amino acids. V was trimmed by 1 base and J by 3 bases, leaving 13 bases between them. Germline V lookup: CDR1 LGHNA, CDR2 YSLEER. CDR3 in DNA: TGCGCCAGCAGCCAAGTGGGCCGCCCGTTCTACAATGAGCAGTTCTTC. It codes for CASSQVGRPFYNEQFF.

This chain connects TRBV7-9 to TRBJ2-4, with 12 bases that match TRBD2. The CDR3 runs to 16 residues. Per germline, CDR1 SEHNR and CDR2 FQNEAQ (reference sequence). The V gene end was trimmed by 6 bases and the J gene end by 7 bases; junction bases not matched to a gene: 10. Here the CDR3 reads CASRETSGRAANIQYF. The CDR3 DNA reads as TGTGCCAGCAGAGAGACTAGCGGGAGAGCAGCGAACATTCAGTACTTC. The full variable domain, with the rest looked up from reference TRBV7-9 and TRBJ2-4, is DTGVSQNPRHKITKRGQNVTFRCDPISEHNRLYWYRQTLGQGPEFLTYFQNEAQLEKSRLLSDRFSAERPKGSFSTLEIQRTEQGDSAMYLCASRETSGRAANIQYFGAGTRLSVL.

The rearrangement links TRBV11-2 to TRBJ2-7, with 9 nucleotides matching TRBD2. V was pared by 4 bases and J by 6 bases, with 10 bases of the junction left unmatched. The CDR3 runs to 15 residues. Per the germline V gene, CDR1 is SGHAT and CDR2 is FQNNGV. CDR3 protein: CASSSVPGLAPEQYF. CDR3 bases: TGTGCCAGCAGCTCCGTACCGGGACTAGCTCCCGAGCAGTACTTC.

To note about this clone: A read error may produce the germline difference seen at one junction end. The chain recombines TRBV28 with TRBJ1-5; TRBD1 aligns across 9 bases. The germline V gene encodes CDR1 MDHEN and CDR2 SYDVKM. This CDR3 has 15 amino acids. CDR3 sequence (DNA): TGTGCCAGCAGTTCGACAGGGGGACTTAATCAGGCCCAGCATTTT. Its protein is CASSSTGGLNQAQHF.

This clone has a handful of counts. The chain has TRBV6-5 and TRBJ1-3; D ambiguous. Looked up from germline, CDR1 is MNHEY and CDR2 is SVGAGI. The V end was cut by 4 bases, the J end by 0 bases, with 7 bases between. The CDR3 has 14 amino acids. The CDR3: CASSFRRSGNTIYF. In DNA form, the CDR3 reads TGTGCCAGCAGTTTTCGTCGCTCTGGAAACACCATATATTTT.

In this sample, this clone turned up a few times. V is TRBV28 and J is TRBJ2-7, with D perhaps matching TRBD1 or TRBD2 (5 bases each). The V gene lost 4 bases and the J gene lost 0 bases, with 16 bases spanning the gap. This CDR3 is 16 amino acids long. Germline V CDR1 and CDR2: MDHEN, SYDVKM. This CDR3 is CASSSPGRTSSYEQYF. The CDR3, as DNA: TGTGCCAGCAGTTCTCCGGGACGCACCAGCTCCTACGAGCAGTACTTC.

In its sample, this clone was seen a few times. The rearrangement links TRBV6-5 to TRBJ1-5; possible D gene TRBD1, 5 bases. The germline gives CDR1 MNHEY, CDR2 SVGAGI. The CDR3 has 13 amino acids. V lost 5 bases, J lost 7 bases, and 12 bases lay in between. The CDR3 reads CASSGAVDQPQHF. The CDR3 nucleotides read TGTGCCAGCAGTGGGGCGGTGGACCAGCCCCAGCATTTT.

The chain carries TRBV7-9 and TRBJ1-1; the D gene is possibly TRBD1 (5 bases). This CDR3 region has 13 residues. Germline V gene lookup returns CDR1 SEHNR and CDR2 FQNEAQ (reference sequence). The V and J ends lost 11 bases and 1 base respectively, with 14 bases between them. Written as DNA, the CDR3 is TGTGCCGGCTCGTCAAGGGGGAACACTGAAGCTTTCTTT. Amino acid sequence: CAGSSRGNTEAFF. The full variable domain, rest sourced from reference TRBV7-9 and TRBJ1-1, is DTGVSQNPRHKITKRGQNVTFRCDPISEHNRLYWYRQTLGQGPEFLTYFQNEAQLEKSRLLSDRFSAERPKGSFSTLEIQRTEQGDSAMYLCAGSSRGNTEAFFGQGTRLTVV.

This clone has more than one count but fewer than ten. The chain uses TRBV18 and TRBJ1-1, with 7 bases that match TRBD1. The ends lost 3 bases at V and 0 bases at J; junction bases unmatched: 4. The CDR3 spans 15 residues. Germline V gene lookup returns CDR1 KGHSH and CDR2 LQKENI. The CDR3 coding sequence is TGTGCCAGCTCACCGACAGGGCCCATGAACACTGAAGCTTTCTTT. Residues: CASSPTGPMNTEAFF.

The J gene is TRBJ1-5, the V gene TRBV27, with 9 bases aligning to TRBD1. From germline, CDR1 is MNHEY and CDR2 SMNVEV (reference sequence). The J segment lost 5 bases and the V segment lost 6 bases, leaving 8 bases of the junction unmatched. The CDR3 length is 15 residues. The CDR3 protein is CASSPVGQGDQPQHF. The CDR3 bases are TGTGCCAGCAGCCCGGTGGGACAGGGTGATCAGCCCCAGCATTTT.

This clone was observed a few times. The gene calls are TRBV5-1 and TRBJ1-6, with no clear D. CDR1 and CDR2 from the germline V gene are SGHRS and YFSETQ. The CDR3 consists of 14 residues. With 4 bases removed from V and 8 bases from J, the gap between germline ends came to 13 bases. The CDR3 DNA reads TGCGCCAGCAGCCCCCAGTCGGCTGATTCACCCCTCCACTTT. Its translation is CASSPQSADSPLHF.

The table lists this clone with a few counts. The J gene is TRBJ1-4, the V gene TRBV7-9, with a tentative D call TRBD1 (6 bases). The germline V and J ends were trimmed by 2 bases and 4 bases, with 8 bases remaining between them. The CDR3 contains 14 residues. CDR1 and CDR2 (germline): SEHNR, FQNEAQ (reference sequence). The CDR3 protein is CASSLRTDNEKLFF. The CDR3, as DNA: TGTGCCAGCAGCTTAAGGACAGATAATGAAAAACTGTTTTTT.

The V call is TRBV19, the J call TRBJ2-7, with a possible D match to TRBD2 (5 bases). Trimming took 3 bases from V and 0 from J, leaving 12 bases between them. Per the germline V gene, CDR1 is LNHDA and CDR2 is SQIVND (reference sequence). The CDR3 runs to 15 residues. CDR3: CASSIGVPSSYEQYF. CDR3 sequence (DNA): TGTGCCAGTAGTATCGGGGTACCCAGCTCCTACGAGCAGTACTTC. Using reference TRBV19 and TRBJ2-7 for the parts outside the CDR3, the full variable domain is DGGITQSPKYLFRKEGQNVTLSCEQNLNHDAMYWYRQDPGQGLRLIYYSQIVNDFQKGDIAEGYSVSREKKESFPLTVTSAQKNPTAFYLCASSIGVPSSYEQYFGPGTRLTVT.